The TCR beta chain described here comes from a study of shared clonotypes between healthy human individuals. Germline assignment: CDR1 LNHDA and CDR2 SQIVND (reference sequence). Trimming removed 6 bases from V and 7 bases from J, with 12 bases in between. The CDR3 spans 12 residues. The assay was immunoSEQ multiplex PCR, and TCRdb's table has in-frame clones only and misses some. The repertoire has a few million clones, 95% of them found once; the top ten carry around 0.13%. V and J are TRBV19 and TRBJ1-2; D is possibly TRBD1 (6 bases). Sequenced input: naive CD4+ T cells sorted from blood. Described subset: CD45RA+ positively selected. This sequence was found in a man between 18 and 35 years old in good health. CDR3 in amino acids: CASSRGQRGYTF. DNA for the CDR3: TGTGCCAGTAGCAGAGGACAGCGTGGCTACACCTTC. The entire variable domain, with the rest obtained from reference TRBV19 and TRBJ1-2, is as follows: DGGITQSPKYLFRKEGQNVTLSCEQNLNHDAMYWYRQDPGQGLRLIYYSQIVNDFQKGDIAEGYSVSREKKESFPLTVTSAQKNPTAFYLCASSRGQRGYTFGSGTRLTVV.